These 4 T cell receptor beta chains came from one sample sequenced in a study of T cells in women clearing cervical HPV infection. The method was immunoSEQ multiplex PCR; TCRdb's version includes in-frame clones alone and lacks a portion of them. Recorded for this sample: about 34,000 clones. The specimen sequenced was blood buffy coat. The receptors come from a woman between 18 and 69 years old with a cervical HPV16 infection that either progressed to CIN3+ or cleared (not recorded which).

The CDR3 here is CASRGTGRTGELFF. CDR3 bases read: TGTGCCAGCAGGGGGACAGGGCGCACCGGGGAG. The rearrangement joins TRBV14 to TRBJ2-2; 9 bases map to TRBD1. The read is 3 residues too short to cover the CDR3 end, so that end is filled in from the germline J gene. After removal of 6 bases from V and 4 bases from J, the junction contained 3 bases not matched to a gene. The CDR3 is made up of 14 amino acids. CDR1 SGHDN and CDR2 FVKESK come from the germline V gene.

As regards this clone: Read coverage stops 3 residues before the CDR3 terminus; the germline J gene supplies the remainder. The chain recombines TRBV5-1 with TRBJ2-3; 9 bases are a match to TRBD2. The J segment lost 2 bases and the V segment lost 0 bases, leaving 1 base of the junction unmatched. The germline gives CDR1 SGHRS, CDR2 YFSETQ. The CDR3 has 15 amino acids. The CDR3 sequence is CASSLERGDTDTQYF. The sequenced part of the CDR3 DNA is TGCGCCAGCAGCTTGGAGCGGGGGGACACAGATACG.

Note on this clone: The CDR3 end lies 3 residues beyond the end of the read and is filled in from the germline J gene. V is TRBV2 and J is TRBJ2-1, with 7 bases lining up with TRBD1. Germline trimming cut 6 bases from V and 8 bases from J; bases unmatched to any gene: 13. CDR3 length: 15 amino acids. CDR1 is SNHLY and CDR2 is FYNNEI in the germline V gene. The sequenced CDR3 bases are TGTGCCAGCAGCGCAGGGACAGATCCACTTGATGAG. This codes for CASSAGTDPLDE. The whole CDR3 region reads CASSAGTDPLDEQFF.

Remarks on this clone: The read ends 3 residues early relative to the CDR3; the germline J gene fills the gap. The chain carries TRBV20-1 and TRBJ1-2; 7 bases map to TRBD1. CDR1 is DFQATT, CDR2 SNEGSKA, per germline (reference sequence). J gave up 2 bases and V 6 bases, and 6 bases lay outside the gene matches. This CDR3 region has 13 residues. The CDR3 bases that were read are TGCAGTGCAACTACACAGGGGAACTATGGC. Its translation is CSATTQGNYG. The whole CDR3 region reads CSATTQGNYGYTF.